The 15 T cell receptor beta chains below come from one sample, sequenced in a study of tumor-infiltrating lymphocytes in oesophageal squamous cell carcinoma. TCRdb redid the calling of the PCR reads with MiXCR, one entry per CDR3 protein. The sample lists about 21,000 distinct CDR3 sequences; more than 30% were seen once. Sequences were obtained from esophageal tumor tissue. These TCRs come from a male donor with esophageal squamous cell carcinoma.

This clonotype was recorded many times. The chain couples TRBV28 to TRBJ2-1, with D perhaps assigned TRBD1 or TRBD2 (6 bases each). Trimming removed 3 bases at V and 5 bases at J, with 11 bases between. The CDR3 consists of 14 residues. Germline V gives CDR1 MDHEN, CDR2 SYDVKM. Written as DNA, the CDR3 is TGTGCCAGCAGTTTCGGAGGGGGACACAATGAGCAGTTCTTC. It is translated as CASSFGGGHNEQFF.

The V call is TRBV3-1, the J call TRBJ2-3; D is possibly TRBD2 (6 bases). V lost 1 base, J lost 0 bases, and 11 bases lay in between. CDR3 length: 16 residues. CDR1 and CDR2 (germline): LGHDT, YNNKEL (reference sequence). DNA for the CDR3: TGTGCCAGCAGCCAAGTCGGAGGGGCGAGCACAGATACGCAGTATTTT. Translating gives CASSQVGGASTDTQYF.

This clonotype has only a few counts. The CDR3 does not end in the conserved phenylalanine or tryptophan, so this is likely a read error. The limits of the CDR3 on the DNA are not certain, so only TCRdb's listed CDR3 is given. The chain links TRBV12-3 or TRBV12-4 to TRBJ2-3; TRBD2, as called in the table, went unchecked against the DNA. The CDR3 is 17 residues long, ends included. CDR3 sequence: CASSKGQLHSYEQYFGP.

This chain connects TRBV13 to TRBJ2-1; 10 bases line up with TRBD1. Germline trimming cut 3 bases from V and 4 bases from J; bases unmatched to any gene: 0. The V gene's germline CDR1 is PRHDT and CDR2 FYEKMQ (reference sequence). The CDR3 contains 14 residues. As DNA, the CDR3 is TGTGCCAGCAGCTTGGGACAGGGGTACAATGAGCAGTTCTTC. This encodes CASSLGQGYNEQFF.

The table lists this clonotype with a few counts. A much larger clone differs by one base, so this may be a read error. V is TRBV24-1 and J is TRBJ2-7, with 10 bases that match TRBD2. CDR1 and CDR2 from the germline V gene are KGHDR and SFDVKD. The J segment lost 7 bases and the V segment lost 1 base, leaving 15 bases of the junction unmatched. The CDR3 contains 18 residues. DNA for the CDR3: TGTGCCACCAGTGATTTTAGCGGGGGGTCCTCCTCCTACAATGAGCAGTACTTC. This gives the protein CATSDFSGGSSSYNEQYF.

The V call is TRBV26, the J call TRBJ2-5. TRBV26 represents a pseudogene. The CDR3 runs 12 residues. The CDR3 region has the DNA TGTGCCAGCAGTTCACCGACAGAGACCCAGTACTTC. Protein product: CASSSPTETQYF.

This chain joins TRBV7-3 and TRBJ2-5, with 9 nucleotides matching TRBD2. This CDR3 is 18 amino acids long. The junction had 18 bases not matched to a gene; V was cut back by 10 bases and J by 0 bases. Germline CDR1 is SGHTA and CDR2 is FQGTGA. CDR3 sequence (DNA): TGTGCCAAAAGGGGGGCCTGCGGGACTAGCCCCTACCAAGAGACCCAGTACTTC. Residues: CAKRGACGTSPYQETQYF.

The CDR3 is CASSPPTSGSYNEQFF. CDR3 nucleotide sequence: TGTGCCAGCAGTCCACCGACTAGCGGGAGCTACAATGAGCAGTTCTTC. This chain joins TRBV28 and TRBJ2-6, with 12 bases fitting TRBD2. TRBJ2-1 matches the DNA end more closely, so the J call is doubtful. The CDR3 totals 16 residues. Germline V lookup: CDR1 MDHEN, CDR2 SYDVKM.

Worth noting for this clonotype: At one of its ends the junction is not consistent with the germline gene, which may arise from a read error. The gene calls are TRBV11-2 and TRBJ2-3; D is possibly TRBD1 (5 bases). This CDR3 is built from 14 residues. CDR1 is SGHAT, CDR2 FQNNGV, per germline. As DNA, the CDR3 is TGTGCCAGCAGCTGGACGGACAATAATTCACCCCTCCACTTC. Amino acids: CASSWTDNNSPLHF.

This clonotype showed up many times. This chain joins TRBV6-1 and TRBJ2-3, with D perhaps matching TRBD2 (6 bases). Looked up from germline, CDR1 is MNHNS and CDR2 is SASEGT. This CDR3 is built from 15 residues. With 3 bases removed from V and 3 bases from J, the gap between germline ends came to 13 bases. The CDR3 is CASSDRLLATDTQYF. The CDR3 region has the DNA TGTGCCAGCAGTGATCGTTTGCTAGCGACAGATACGCAGTATTTT.

This clonotype appeared many times. The gene calls are TRBV5-5 and TRBJ1-2, with 7 bases identical to TRBD1. Germline V CDR1 and CDR2: SGHKS, YYEKEE (reference sequence). This CDR3 has 15 residues. J was trimmed by 2 bases and V by 0 bases; bases with no gene match: 4. In nucleotides, the CDR3 is TGTGCCAGCAGCTTGGTAAGGGGGCAGAACTATGGCTACACCTTC. Translation: CASSLVRGQNYGYTF.

As regards this clonotype: A read error is likely, as this CDR3 ends without the conserved phenylalanine or tryptophan. The DNA is left out, because the CDR3 cannot be placed on it with certainty; the CDR3 is given as TCRdb lists it. The chain links TRBV7-2 to TRBJ2-6; the table's D gene call, TRBD1, was not cross checked with the DNA. Inclusive of both ends, the CDR3 amounts to 16 amino acids. Germline assignment: CDR1 SGHTA and CDR2 FQGNSA. The CDR3 spells CASSVGGQKNIQYFGA.

CDR3 sequence (DNA): TGTGCCAGCAGCCGAAAGCTGTACTATGAGCAGTTCTTC. Translation gives CASSRKLYYEQFF. The genes are TRBV11-2 and TRBJ2-5; D gene uncertain. Gene TRBJ2-1 matches the end of the DNA better, so the J call may be wrong. CDR3 length equals 13 residues. CDR1 and CDR2 (germline): SGHAT, FQNNGV.

This clonotype was detected ten times or more. The chain employs TRBV28 and TRBJ2-5; tentatively, D is TRBD2 (5 bases). CDR1 and CDR2 from the germline V gene are MDHEN and SYDVKM. The CDR3 is made up of 13 amino acids. V was pared by 4 bases and J by 1 base, with 7 bases between. CDR3 sequence reads: CASSSGSQETQYF. CDR3 sequence (DNA): TGTGCCAGCAGTTCGGGATCCCAAGAGACCCAGTACTTC.

This chain connects TRBV24-1 to TRBJ2-3; 7 positions match TRBD1. This CDR3 has 16 amino acids. After removal of 3 bases from V and 2 bases from J, the junction contained 7 bases not matched to a gene. CDR1 and CDR2 (germline): KGHDR, SFDVKD. CDR3 sequence (DNA): TGTGCCACCAGTGATCGTACAGGGGAGATCACAGATACGCAGTATTTT. It translates to CATSDRTGEITDTQYF.